Included here is one TCR beta chain sequence, with context. Antigen unknown. The data derive from a study of post-analysis software for immune sequencing data. Study results and limitations: Relative to controls, patients had about five TRBV segments at higher frequency, with TRBV5-6, TRBV5-1 and TRBV20-1 among these.

The CDR3 is 14 amino acids. The trim removed 5 bases at V and 5 bases at J, leaving 5 bases unmatched. CDR1 and CDR2 from the germline V gene are MNHNY and SVGAGI (reference sequence). Unique-molecular-identifier-tagged TCR beta cDNA libraries were used. TCRdb recomputed calls from the PCR reads with MiXCR, one row per CDR3 protein. Of some 500,000 distinct CDR3 sequences listed, 40% to 55% are singletons. Sequencing was carried out using blood. This receptor was identified in a girl aged 10 to 17 with multiple sclerosis. The genes are TRBV6-6 and TRBJ1-2, with TRBD1 matching 10 bases. DNA for the CDR3: TGTGCCAGCAGTACCGGGACAGGGGAGTATGGCTACACCTTC. Encoded protein: CASSTGTGEYGYTF.